This T cell receptor (beta chain) was observed in a study of shared clonotypes between healthy human individuals. This clone was counted once. Its target is unknown. The CDR3 spans 15 residues. The V gene's germline CDR1 is LNHDA and CDR2 SQIVND (reference sequence). The V segment lost 7 bases and the J segment 4 bases; nucleotides outside the gene matches: 10. Donors comprised healthy HIV-negative adults lacking recent acute infections or vaccinations. The study, taken as a whole, reports: Non-shared clonotypes displayed generation probabilities falling below those of clonotypes present in all four donors.

Assay: immunoSEQ multiplex PCR; the TCRdb copy retains only in-frame clones and omits some. The data show approximately 2.4 million clones, with 95% seen just once and roughly 0.13% held by the top ten. The chain is built from TRBV19 and TRBJ2-7, with 10 positions matching TRBD2. The receptor was isolated from a man between 18 and 29 years old in good health. The sample taken for sequencing was naive CD4+ T cells sorted from blood. Subset of the sample: CD45RA+ positively selected. Here the CDR3 DNA reads TGTGCCAGTAACCCGACTAGCGGGCCGGTGTACGAGCAGTACTTC. The encoded protein is CASNPTSGPVYEQYF.